This T cell receptor beta chain was observed in a study of regulatory T cells in long-lasting Graves disease. Study summary: Patients with new Graves' disease had used antithyroid drugs below 3 months. Study-level findings and limits: Persistent patients shared more public clonotypes (roughly 2,800) than new patients (about 930). The analysis examined peripheral blood only and excluded thyroid tissue. Persistent disease exhibited a predilection for TRBV28, TRBJ1-2 and TRBJ2-5.

Sequencing libraries for TCR beta were prepared with iRepertoire HTBI primers and Arm-PCR of CDR3 regions. One entry per CDR3 protein results from TCRdb running MiXCR on the multiplex PCR reads. This sample carries around 250,000 distinct CDR3 sequences, roughly 18% of them seen once, and the ten largest clones take approximately 15%. This clonotype was observed many times. Its target is unknown. Time point described: newly diagnosed GD, antithyroid drugs for less than 3 months. RNA extracted from PBMCs served as the sequencing template. Per the germline V gene, CDR1 is SGHTS and CDR2 is YDEGEE. Trimming shortened V by 4 bases and J by 7 bases, and 14 bases separated the two germline ends. The length of the CDR3 is 14 residues. This sample was shared with a second study, whose subject was T cells in Graves' hyperthyroidism and ophthalmopathy.

The J gene is TRBJ1-4, the V gene TRBV5-8; D unclear. Sequenced material: peripheral blood mononuclear cells (PBMCs), taken at new diagnosis, from a patient treated with antithyroid drugs. The sequence was collected from a woman in her 30s with Graves disease. The CDR3 nucleotides read TGTGCCAGCAGCCCGGGAAACCGGGTTGAAAAACTGTTTTTT. Translation gives CASSPGNRVEKLFF.